This T cell receptor (beta chain) is drawn from a study of CD8 T cells in ankylosing spondylitis. TCRdb re-derived calls from the 5' RACE reads in MiXCR, one entry per CDR3 protein. The table includes roughly 150,000 distinct CDR3 sequences, about 32% detected once. The CDR3 contains 16 residues. Losses at the gene ends were 0 bases for V and 1 base for J; bases not matched to a gene: 4. CDR1 is SGHDT and CDR2 is YYEEEE in the germline V gene. The V and J genes are TRBV5-6 and TRBJ1-5, with 7 bases lining up with TRBD1. The sequencing input was synovial fluid, either unsorted or a sorted T cell fraction (not recorded which). The sequence was obtained from a male donor with ankylosing spondylitis. The CDR3 loop is CASSLGDSKSNQPQHF. The CDR3 region has the DNA TGTGCCAGCAGCTTGGGGGACAGTAAAAGCAATCAGCCCCAGCATTTT.